A selection of T cell receptor beta chains follows, all from one sample in a study of identical twins. TCRdb itself ran the 5' RACE reads through MiXCR, one entry per CDR3 protein. The sample records approximately 690,000 distinct CDR3 sequences, over 5% being singletons. Source material: naive T cells sorted from blood. The receptors originated from a man younger than 35 in good health. Each CDR3 is given with its conserved first and last residue. A D gene is named only where the DNA matches it firmly. Part of the rows lack a size; the others show once, few, many or a class for expanded clones.

v_gene,abundance,d_gene,j_gene,CDR3aa,CDR3nt
TRBV6-5,few,TRBD1,TRBJ1-3,CASSLGGTGGVSGNTIYF,TGTGCCAGCAGTTTAGGTGGGACAGGGGGAGTTTCTGGAAACACCATATATTTT
TRBV10-3,many,TRBD2,TRBJ2-3,CAISGGRADTQYF,TGTGCCATCAGTGGCGGGAGGGCAGATACGCAGTATTTT
TRBV29-1,many,.,TRBJ2-1,CSVGPVLVYEQFF,TGCAGCGTTGGACCCGTACTAGTCTATGAGCAGTTCTTC
TRBV30,.,.,TRBJ2-1,CAWGPGPYNEQFF,TGTGCCTGGGGCCCAGGGCCCTACAATGAGCAGTTCTTC
TRBV12-3/TRBV12-4,many,.,TRBJ1-5,CASSFQGGGYQPQHF,TGTGCCAGCAGTTTTCAAGGGGGAGGTTATCAGCCCCAGCATTTT
TRBV6-1,many,.,TRBJ2-3,CASPPEGARRTDTQYF,TGTGCCAGCCCACCCGAAGGGGCGAGACGCACAGATACGCAGTATTTT
TRBV29-1,many,TRBD1,TRBJ1-1,CSVHGQGSWDTEAFF,TGCAGCGTCCACGGACAGGGATCCTGGGACACTGAAGCTTTCTTT
TRBV4-1,many,TRBD1,TRBJ2-5,CASSQGDRRQETQYF,TGCGCCAGCAGCCAAGGGGACAGGAGACAAGAGACCCAGTACTTC
TRBV4-3,few,.,TRBJ2-1,CASSQDPGPGRFGDEQFF,TGCGCCAGCAGCCAAGATCCTGGGCCGGGAAGGTTTGGAGATGAGCAGTTCTTC
TRBV24-1,many,TRBD2,TRBJ2-1,CATSDPETSGIDEQFF,TGTGCCACCAGTGATCCTGAGACTAGCGGGATCGATGAGCAGTTCTTC
TRBV3-1,many,.,TRBJ2-2,CASSQPAGELFF,TGTGCCAGCAGCCAGCCCGCCGGGGAGCTGTTTTTT
TRBV6-5,many,.,TRBJ2-7,CASSHKGLEFYEQYF,TGTGCCAGCAGTCACAAGGGTCTCGAATTCTACGAGCAGTACTTC
TRBV15,.,TRBD1,TRBJ1-4,CATSSGQLSTNEKLFF,TGTGCCACCAGCTCGGGACAGCTGTCAACTAATGAAAAACTGTTTTTT
TRBV6-5,few,.,TRBJ2-1,CASGRFGNEQFF,TGTGCCAGCGGGCGGTTCGGCAATGAGCAGTTCTTC
TRBV6-2/TRBV6-3,many,.,TRBJ2-7,CASTPAGQPRPASYEQYF,TGTGCCAGCACCCCGGCCGGACAGCCAAGGCCGGCGTCCTACGAGCAGTACTTC
TRBV20-1,few,.,TRBJ2-5,CSARKGGSLKRETQYF,TGCAGTGCTAGAAAGGGGGGCAGCCTAAAACGCGAGACCCAGTACTTC
TRBV4-2,few,.,TRBJ1-5,CASSPGLPGEPQHF,TGTGCCAGCAGCCCGGGACTCCCCGGGGAGCCCCAGCATTTT
TRBV20-1,few,.,TRBJ2-1,CSAQPLRDNEQFF,TGCAGTGCTCAACCCCTACGGGACAATGAGCAGTTCTTC
TRBV7-3,.,.,TRBJ2-1,CASSLGVSRGINEQFF,TGTGCCAGCAGCTTAGGGGTGTCAAGGGGGATCAATGAGCAGTTCTTC
TRBV25-1,.,.,TRBJ1-1,CASIPSGGEAFF,TGTGCCAGCATCCCTTCGGGGGGCGAAGCTTTCTTT
TRBV18,.,TRBD1,TRBJ1-1,CASSPRTGASNTEAFF,TGTGCCAGCTCACCGAGGACAGGGGCCTCGAACACTGAAGCTTTCTTT
TRBV19,few,.,TRBJ2-1,CASSISGSPYNEQFF,TGTGCCAGTAGTATTTCTGGGAGCCCCTACAATGAGCAGTTCTTC
TRBV6-5,few,TRBD2,TRBJ2-2,CASSYSFLAGDTGELFF,TGTGCCAGCAGTTACTCTTTCCTAGCGGGAGACACCGGGGAGCTGTTTTTT
TRBV12-3/TRBV12-4,.,TRBD1,TRBJ2-7,CASSPGQGPFEQYF,TGTGCCAGCAGTCCGGGACAGGGCCCCTTCGAGCAGTACTTC
TRBV6-5,many,TRBD1,TRBJ2-7,CASMGQGYEQYF,TGTGCCAGCATGGGACAGGGCTACGAGCAGTACTTC
TRBV20-1,many,.,TRBJ1-5,CSARGGGGNQPQHF,TGCAGTGCTAGAGGCGGAGGAGGCAATCAGCCCCAGCATTTT
TRBV5-1,few,.,TRBJ2-5,CASSPLGRTSEETQYF,TGCGCCAGCAGCCCCCTTGGCCGGACCTCGGAAGAGACCCAGTACTTC
TRBV9,many,.,TRBJ2-1,CASSVDPPPSEQFF,TGTGCCAGCAGCGTAGATCCGCCTCCGAGTGAGCAGTTCTTC
TRBV11-1,.,.,TRBJ2-7,CASSSATGRGEQYF,TGTGCCAGCAGCTCCGCGACAGGGAGGGGCGAGCAGTACTTC
TRBV27,many,TRBD1,TRBJ2-1,CASSSNRGSNEQFF,TGTGCCAGCAGCTCAAACAGGGGAAGCAATGAGCAGTTCTTC
TRBV10-3,many,TRBD2,TRBJ2-1,CAISGASGFSYNEQFF,TGTGCCATCAGTGGGGCTAGCGGGTTCTCCTACAATGAGCAGTTCTTC
TRBV6-1,many,.,TRBJ1-4,CASMAERNEKLFF,TGTGCCAGCATGGCAGAGCGTAATGAAAAACTGTTTTTT
TRBV9,many,.,TRBJ2-7,CASSVAVSYEQYF,TGTGCCAGCAGCGTGGCAGTTTCCTACGAGCAGTACTTC
TRBV6-6,many,TRBD2,TRBJ2-1,CASRVAGDEQFF,TGTGCCAGCAGAGTAGCGGGAGATGAGCAGTTCTTC
TRBV28,.,TRBD1,TRBJ1-5,CASRYTGGGQPQHF,TGTGCCAGCAGATATACAGGGGGCGGTCAGCCCCAGCATTTT
TRBV7-9,many,.,TRBJ2-7,CASSLRAGPYEQYF,TGTGCCAGCAGCTTACGGGCGGGCCCATACGAGCAGTACTTC
TRBV6-2/TRBV6-3,few,.,TRBJ1-1,CASTPDWNTEAFF,TGTGCCAGCACCCCGGACTGGAACACTGAAGCTTTCTTT
TRBV4-2,.,.,TRBJ2-1,CASSQGPGNVVEQFF,TGTGCCAGCAGCCAGGGACCCGGGAACGTTGTTGAGCAGTTCTTC
TRBV5-1,many,TRBD1,TRBJ2-7,CASSPGVRQGAYEQYF,TGCGCCAGCAGCCCAGGCGTGAGACAGGGGGCGTACGAGCAGTACTTC
TRBV25-1,few,.,TRBJ2-1,CASRQGSEGEFF,TGTGCCAGCAGACAGGGATCGGAGGGGGAGTTCTTC